What follows are 22 T cell receptor beta chains derived from one specimen sequenced in a study of T cell responses to AZD1222 COVID-19 vaccine. Libraries were prepared by immunoSEQ multiplex PCR; TCRdb keeps only in-frame clonotypes and omits some of them. The sample includes some 180,000 clones, about 93% seen only once; the top ten take 0.95% to 1.3%. The sample here was peripheral blood, taken 28 days after the second dose of the MenACWY control vaccine. The receptors were sampled from an adult who received the MenACWY meningococcal vaccine as a control.

The CDR3 here is CAWSVLGNTEAFF. The CDR3, as DNA: TGTGCCTGGAGTGTACTGGGGAACACTGAAGCTTTCTTT. The V call is TRBV30, the J call TRBJ1-1; no clear D. Germline V gene sequence: CDR1 GTSNPN, CDR2 SVGIG (reference sequence). This CDR3 has 13 residues. Trimming shortened V by 0 bases and J by 1 base, and 6 bases separated the two germline ends.

The genes are TRBV4-1 and TRBJ1-1; 9 bases line up with TRBD1. Germline values: CDR1 MGHRA, CDR2 YSYEKL. The CDR3 spans 16 residues. V gave up 7 bases and J gave up 2 bases; unmatched junction bases: 11. In DNA, the CDR3 is TGCGCCAGCACCACCTATCGGGACAGGGCCAACACTGAAGCTTTCTTT. Its translation is CASTTYRDRANTEAFF.

V is TRBV6-2 or TRBV6-3 and J is TRBJ1-5, with 7 bases that match TRBD1. V gave up 7 bases and J gave up 7 bases; unmatched junction bases: 13. This CDR3 region has 15 residues. CDR1 is MNHEY and CDR2 is SVGEGT in the germline V gene. The CDR3 DNA follows: TGTGCCAGCACCCCGATTGACAGGGCTGAACAGCCCCAGCATTTT. Translated: CASTPIDRAEQPQHF.

V and J are TRBV2 and TRBJ2-7; TRBD1 might be the D (6 bases). V lost 2 bases and J 3 bases, leaving 14 bases between the germline ends. The germline gives CDR1 SNHLY, CDR2 FYNNEI. The CDR3 loop spans 15 amino acids. CDR3 nucleotide sequence: TGTGCCAGCAGTGAAAGTTTGGGGACACTCTACGAGCAGTACTTC. This codes for CASSESLGTLYEQYF.

The gene calls are TRBV2 and TRBJ1-2; D remains ambiguous. The V gene lost 1 base and the J gene lost 4 bases, with 10 bases spanning the gap. Germline values: CDR1 SNHLY, CDR2 FYNNEI. The CDR3 is 14 amino acids. The CDR3 coding sequence is TGTGCCAGCAGTGAAGGGGAGGGTAGCTATGGCTACACCTTC. Translating gives CASSEGEGSYGYTF.

The DNA for the CDR3 is TGTGCCAGCAGTGTAAGGGGAAATCAGCCCCAGCATTTT. Protein: CASSVRGNQPQHF. The chain carries TRBV12-3 or TRBV12-4 and TRBJ1-5; tentatively, D is TRBD1 (5 bases). The CDR3 is 13 amino acids. The V and J ends lost 5 bases and 4 bases respectively, with 9 bases between them.

The genes are TRBV6-2 or TRBV6-3 and TRBJ2-7; perhaps TRBD1 as D (5 bases). V dropped 5 bases and J dropped 2 bases, with 7 bases sitting between them. There are 12 residues in the CDR3. Germline CDR1 and CDR2: MNHEY and SVGEGT. Here the CDR3 reads CASSTGPYEQYF. The CDR3 bases are TGTGCCAGCAGTACAGGCCCCTACGAGCAGTACTTC.

The chain recombines TRBV19 with TRBJ1-1; TRBD1 aligns across 7 bases. V was clipped by 5 bases and J by 4 bases; unmatched bases: 7. This CDR3 is 14 amino acids long. Germline CDR1 and CDR2: LNHDA and SQIVND (reference sequence). The CDR3 DNA is TGTGCCAGTAGTTCAGGGGGGCTAAGCACTGAAGCTTTCTTT. Residues: CASSSGGLSTEAFF.

V and J are TRBV24-1 and TRBJ2-1; the D is unclear. The CDR3 is 13 amino acids. The V end was cut by 2 bases, the J end by 4 bases, with 5 bases between. Per the germline V gene, CDR1 is KGHDR and CDR2 is SFDVKD. In nucleotides, the CDR3 is TGTGCCACCAGTGATTCCGTTTACAATGAGCAGTTCTTC. Protein: CATSDSVYNEQFF.

The chain has TRBV7-9 and TRBJ1-3; D is possibly TRBD1 (5 bases). Per the germline V gene, CDR1 is SEHNR and CDR2 is FQNEAQ (reference sequence). Trimming removed 5 bases from V and 4 bases from J, with 6 bases in between. CDR3 length equals 12 residues. CDR3 DNA sequence: TGTGCCAGCAGCCGGACAGGAAACACCATATATTTT. Translating it yields CASSRTGNTIYF.

This chain links TRBV25-1 with TRBJ2-5; a possible D gene is TRBD2 (5 bases). The CDR3 runs 14 residues. CDR1 MGHDK and CDR2 SYGVNS come from the germline V gene. V lost 2 bases, J lost 2 bases, and 9 bases lay in between. The CDR3 loop is CASSETERQETQYF. The DNA of the CDR3 is TGTGCCAGCAGTGAAACTGAGCGGCAAGAGACCCAGTACTTC. Complete variable domain (other parts from reference TRBV25-1 and TRBJ2-5): EADIYQTPRYLVIGTGKKITLECSQTMGHDKMYWYQQDPGMELHLIHYSYGVNSTEKGDLSSESTVSRIRTEHFPLTLESARPSHTSQYLCASSETERQETQYFGPGTRLLVL.

J is TRBJ2-5 and V is TRBV18; 7 positions agree with TRBD1. The CDR3 runs 14 residues. Looked up from germline, CDR1 is KGHSH and CDR2 is LQKENI. J lost 3 bases, V lost 3 bases, and 4 bases had no gene match. As DNA, the CDR3 is TGTGCCAGCTCACCCCGCACAGGGGAAGAGACCCAGTACTTC. It encodes CASSPRTGEETQYF.

The CDR3 DNA sequence: TGTGCCAGCAGCCCCCGATCCGGGACAGGGTACTACGAGCAGTACTTC. This gives the protein CASSPRSGTGYYEQYF. The chain has TRBV9 and TRBJ2-7, with 9 bases lining up with TRBD1. CDR3 length equals 16 residues. The ends lost 4 bases at V and 3 bases at J; junction bases unmatched: 11. The germline V gene encodes CDR1 SGDLS and CDR2 YYNGEE.

The chain recombines TRBV2 with TRBJ1-2; TRBD1 aligns across 7 bases. CDR3 length equals 13 residues. CDR1 is SNHLY and CDR2 is FYNNEI in the germline V gene. The V segment lost 6 bases and the J segment 6 bases; nucleotides outside the gene matches: 7. The CDR3 DNA follows: TGTGCCAGCAGGGAAAAGACAGGGAATGGCTACACCTTC. Amino acid sequence: CASREKTGNGYTF.

This chain joins TRBV5-1 and TRBJ2-7; maybe TRBD1 (5 bases). The CDR3 loop spans 14 amino acids. V was cut by 1 base and J by 4 bases, with 12 bases left in between. Germline CDR1 SGHRS, CDR2 YFSETQ. The CDR3 spells CASSLQGPTYEQYF. The CDR3 nucleotides are TGCGCCAGCAGCTTGCAGGGTCCAACTTACGAGCAGTACTTC. Together with reference TRBV5-1 and TRBJ2-7, the CDR3 gives the full variable domain: KAGVTQTPRYLIKTRGQQVTLSCSPISGHRSVSWYQQTPGQGLQFLFEYFSETQRNKGNFPGRFSGRQFSNSRSEMNVSTLELGDSALYLCASSLQGPTYEQYFGPGTRLTVT.

This chain uses TRBV27 with TRBJ2-5; 9 nucleotides line up with TRBD1. CDR3 length equals 15 residues. The germline V gene has CDR1 MNHEY and CDR2 SMNVEV (reference sequence). Trimming at V came to 5 bases and at J to 5 bases, leaving 9 bases not matched to a gene. The CDR3 DNA reads as TGTGCCAGCAGTAGGGGGGACAGGGCTGTCGAGACCCAGTACTTC. As protein: CASSRGDRAVETQYF.

The V and J genes are TRBV30 and TRBJ1-1; 7 positions match TRBD1. V lost 0 bases, J lost 2 bases, and 3 bases stayed unmatched. This CDR3 is built from 14 residues. Germline V gene data show CDR1 as GTSNPN and CDR2 as SVGIG (reference sequence). CDR3 sequence: CAWSVTGANTEAFF. CDR3 sequence (DNA): TGTGCCTGGAGTGTAACAGGGGCAAACACTGAAGCTTTCTTT.

The gene calls are TRBV10-3 and TRBJ1-4; TRBD1 matches at 8 bases. The CDR3 covers 15 residues. Germline V gene lookup returns CDR1 ENHRY and CDR2 SYGVKD. J was trimmed by 7 bases and V by 0 bases; bases with no gene match: 4. The CDR3 DNA reads as TGTGCCATCAGTGAGTCACCCGGGACAGGTGAAAAACTGTTTTTT. Its protein product is CAISESPGTGEKLFF.

CDR3 amino acids: CAWGRLGQANTEAFF. CDR3 DNA sequence: TGTGCCTGGGGCCGGCTGGGACAGGCGAACACTGAAGCTTTCTTT. This sequence joins TRBV30 and TRBJ1-1; 8 bases line up with TRBD1. Unmatched junction bases numbered 9, after V lost 5 bases and J lost 1 base. Germline V CDR1 and CDR2: GTSNPN, SVGIG (reference sequence). The CDR3 has 15 residues.

This sequence joins TRBV19 and TRBJ1-2, with TRBD1 matching 12 bases. Germline values: CDR1 LNHDA, CDR2 SQIVND (reference sequence). V shed 6 bases, J shed 3 bases, and the junction held 11 bases outside the gene matches. CDR3 length: 17 amino acids. The CDR3 loop is CASSTGQGALGYYGYTF. CDR3 nucleotide sequence: TGTGCCAGTAGCACGGGACAGGGGGCTTTGGGCTACTATGGCTACACCTTC.

This rearrangement joins TRBV2 to TRBJ1-3; TRBD1 agrees at 7 bases. The trim removed 6 bases at V and 0 bases at J, leaving 5 bases unmatched. This CDR3 has 15 residues. Germline V CDR1 and CDR2: SNHLY, FYNNEI. The CDR3 sequence is CASRLRDSSGNTIYF. The CDR3, as DNA: TGTGCCAGCAGGCTCCGGGACAGCTCTGGAAACACCATATATTTT.

The rearrangement joins TRBV15 to TRBJ1-2; 7 positions match TRBD1. Germline V lookup: CDR1 LNHNV, CDR2 YYDKDF (reference sequence). There are 13 residues in the CDR3. V was clipped by 3 bases and J by 8 bases; unmatched bases: 6. The CDR3 reads CATSSDREGGYTF. The CDR3 DNA reads TGTGCCACCAGCAGCGACAGGGAAGGAGGCTACACCTTC. Looking up the rest from reference TRBV15 and TRBJ1-2 gives the full variable domain: DAMVIQNPRYQVTQFGKPVTLSCSQTLNHNVMYWYQQKSSQAPKLLFHYYDKDFNNEADTPDNFQSRRPNTSFCFLDIRSPGLGDTAMYLCATSSDREGGYTFGSGTRLTVV.